This entry lists 32 T cell receptor beta chains sequenced from one sample in a study of blood T cell repertoires in COVID-19 (TCRdb year 2020). Libraries were built with the immunoSEQ multiplex PCR assay. Drawn from immuneACCESS, this table holds only the in-frame rearrangements with V and J called that TCRdb kept. Clones are partly lost; checked studies trace under half to an unresolved V gene and leave the rest unexplained. The sample table contains about 200,000 clones; only one count was recorded for nearly 90% of them. The ten largest clones take up about 18% of the sample. Sequencing was performed on peripheral blood. Every receptor here comes from a man in his forties or fifties with COVID-19, enrolled during active disease.

The chain carries TRBV19 and TRBJ1-6; weak D call: TRBD1 (5 bases). Germline assignment: CDR1 LNHDA and CDR2 SQIVND (reference sequence). The V end was cut by 4 bases, the J end by 9 bases, with 10 bases between. The CDR3 sequence is 13 residues long. CDR3 protein: CASSTGGTSPLHF. CDR3 bases: TGTGCCAGTAGTACTGGAGGGACTTCACCCCTCCACTTT.

The chain employs TRBV21-1 and TRBJ2-3; the table's D call, TRBD2, was not checked against the DNA. TRBV21-1 is described as a pseudogene. The CDR3 has 20 amino acids. The CDR3 here is CASSKEGGLAGGPVIDTQYF. In nucleotides, the CDR3 is TGTGCCAGCAGCAAAGAAGGAGGACTAGCGGGAGGGCCAGTCATAGATACGCAGTATTTT.

V gene TRBV19 combines with J gene TRBJ2-7; D gene unclear. This CDR3 comprises 11 residues. V lost 3 bases and J lost 7, with 7 bases in between. In germline, CDR1 is LNHDA, CDR2 SQIVND (reference sequence). The CDR3 is CASSIAEEQYF. CDR3 nucleotide sequence: TGTGCCAGTAGTATCGCGGAGGAGCAGTACTTC.

The chain carries TRBV5-6 and TRBJ1-2; D gene unclear. Trimming took off 0 bases at V and 4 bases at J, with 10 bases between the two ends. CDR3 length: 14 residues. The germline CDR1 and CDR2 sequences are SGHDT and YYEEEE. This chain's CDR3 is CASSLAKGGYGYTF. For the CDR3, the DNA is TGTGCCAGCAGCTTGGCCAAGGGAGGCTATGGCTACACCTTC.

This clone has a single count. This chain connects TRBV5-5 to TRBJ1-2; D remains unclear. Trimming took off 0 bases at V and 5 bases at J, with 11 bases between the two ends. Germline V gene data show CDR1 as SGHKS and CDR2 as YYEKEE (reference sequence). This CDR3 contains 14 residues. The CDR3 reads CASSLASDSYGYTF. The CDR3 nucleotides read TGTGCCAGCAGCTTGGCCAGCGACTCATATGGCTACACCTTC.

V is TRBV5-1 and J is TRBJ2-2, with 10 bases matching TRBD2. Germline V gene lookup returns CDR1 SGHRS and CDR2 YFSETQ. Trimming cost V 4 bases and J 6 bases; bases outside gene matches: 6. This CDR3 has 15 residues. The CDR3: CASSKREGMPGELFF. The CDR3 DNA is TGCGCCAGCAGCAAGCGGGAGGGGATGCCCGGGGAGCTGTTTTTT.

As for this clone: Other nucleotide sequences in the sample specify the same CDR3. The chain is built from TRBV30 and TRBJ2-1; TRBD2 matches at 7 bases. The V and J ends lost 3 bases and 5 bases, in that order; junction bases with no gene match: 4. In germline, CDR1 is GTSNPN, CDR2 SVGIG (reference sequence). CDR3 length: 13 amino acids. In DNA, the CDR3 is TGTGCCTGGAGCGTTGGGGGGGACAATGAGCAGTTCTTC. Amino acid sequence: CAWSVGGDNEQFF.

This clone was counted once. V is TRBV30 and J is TRBJ1-1; 7 bases are shared with TRBD1. Per germline, CDR1 GTSNPN and CDR2 SVGIG (reference sequence). CDR3 length: 13 residues. V trimming: 1 base; J trimming: 2 bases; junction bases outside the gene matches: 1. For the CDR3, the DNA is TGTGCCTGGAGTGGGGACAGTAACACTGAAGCTTTCTTT. This translates into CAWSGDSNTEAFF.

This clone was counted once. The chain is built from TRBV2 and TRBJ1-5; D might be TRBD1 (6 bases). The germline gives CDR1 SNHLY, CDR2 FYNNEI. This CDR3 has 13 residues. With 7 bases removed from V and 4 bases from J, the gap between germline ends came to 11 bases. The CDR3 protein is CASKGGWNQPQHF. The CDR3 DNA reads TGTGCCAGCAAGGGGGGGTGGAATCAGCCCCAGCATTTT.

The rearrangement joins TRBV6-2 or TRBV6-3 to TRBJ2-3; TRBD2 matches 8 bases. Trimming removed 4 bases from V and 0 bases from J; junction bases left unmatched: 12. The CDR3 loop spans 18 amino acids. From germline, CDR1 is MNHEY and CDR2 SVGEGT. The CDR3 spells CASSSRGRPRSSTDTQYF. CDR3 nucleotides: TGTGCCAGCAGTTCCCGCGGGAGGCCTAGATCTAGCACAGATACGCAGTATTTT.

The chain carries TRBV5-6 and TRBJ1-1; 9 bases are shared with TRBD1. The V and J ends lost 4 bases and 4 bases, in that order; junction bases with no gene match: 5. Germline V CDR1 and CDR2: SGHDT, YYEEEE. CDR3 length: 14 amino acids. The CDR3, as DNA: TGTGCCAGCAGCCTACAGGGGGCTGGCACTGAAGCTTTCTTT. This codes for CASSLQGAGTEAFF.

This clone occurred once. The rearrangement links TRBV5-1 to TRBJ1-2; TRBD1 matches at 9 bases. This CDR3 region has 17 residues. V trimming: 4 bases; J trimming: 7 bases; junction bases outside the gene matches: 17. The germline V gene encodes CDR1 SGHRS and CDR2 YFSETQ. CDR3 loop: CASSPRTGASSGGGYTF. The CDR3 DNA reads as TGCGCCAGCAGCCCCCGGACAGGGGCCTCTTCGGGGGGTGGCTACACCTTC.

V and J are TRBV9 and TRBJ2-2, with a tentative D call TRBD2 (6 bases). Germline V CDR1 and CDR2: SGDLS, YYNGEE. The ends were cut back, 0 bases at V and 4 bases at J, with 10 bases in the middle. The CDR3 totals 15 residues. In nucleotides, the CDR3 is TGTGCCAGCAGCGTAGAAGCGCGGGGCACCGGGGAGCTGTTTTTT. It codes for CASSVEARGTGELFF.

A single count supports this clone. The chain employs TRBV30 and TRBJ2-7; 9 nucleotides match TRBD1. Germline loops: CDR1 GTSNPN, CDR2 SVGIG (reference sequence). V lost 4 bases and J lost 0; bases outside the gene matches: 4. The CDR3 covers 14 residues. DNA for the CDR3: TGTGCCTGGACTCGGACAGGGGCCTCCTACGAGCAGTACTTC. This codes for CAWTRTGASYEQYF.

J is TRBJ2-7 and V is TRBV5-1, with D perhaps TRBD1 (6 bases). Germline V CDR1 and CDR2: SGHRS, YFSETQ. Trimming stripped 0 bases from V and 1 base from J, with 14 bases between. The CDR3 is 16 amino acids. The CDR3 region is CASSLGQDTKSYEQYF. For the CDR3, the DNA is TGCGCCAGCAGCTTGGGACAGGACACCAAATCCTACGAGCAGTACTTC.

The V call is TRBV9, the J call TRBJ2-1, with D maybe TRBD2 (5 bases). Germline V gene lookup returns CDR1 SGDLS and CDR2 YYNGEE. V was trimmed by 4 bases and J by 0 bases, leaving 8 bases between them. The CDR3 sequence is 14 residues long. The CDR3: CASSLTSSYNEQFF. CDR3 nucleotides: TGTGCCAGCAGCCTTACTAGCTCCTACAATGAGCAGTTCTTC.

The chain is built from TRBV13 and TRBJ1-3; D may be TRBD1 (6 bases). The V gene's germline CDR1 is PRHDT and CDR2 FYEKMQ (reference sequence). The V and J ends lost 5 bases and 0 bases respectively, with 14 bases between them. The CDR3 consists of 16 residues. CDR3 nucleotide sequence: TGTGCCAGCAGCGGACCGGGACAAAGCTCTGGAAACACCATATATTTT. Protein sequence: CASSGPGQSSGNTIYF.

The chain recombines TRBV3-1 (or the pseudogene TRBV3-2) with TRBJ1-2; 10 bases fit TRBD1. From germline, CDR1 is LGHDT and CDR2 YNNKEL (reference sequence). This CDR3 comprises 14 residues. V was pared by 2 bases and J by 5 bases, with 2 bases of the junction left unmatched. CDR3: CASSQRGQGYGYTF. Here the CDR3 DNA reads TGTGCCAGCAGCCAAAGGGGACAGGGGTATGGCTACACCTTC.

The chain is built from TRBV3-1 (or the pseudogene TRBV3-2) and TRBJ1-2; D gene unclear. V was trimmed by 0 bases and J by 7 bases, leaving 12 bases between them. This CDR3 is 14 amino acids long. Germline lookup yields CDR1 LGHDT and CDR2 YNNKEL (reference sequence). In DNA, the CDR3 is TGTGCCAGCAGCCAAGATCGGCGGGCTGCTGGCTACACCTTC. Amino acids: CASSQDRRAAGYTF.

V usage is TRBV19 and J usage is TRBJ2-7; possibly TRBD2 for D (6 bases). Germline-derived CDR1 and CDR2 are LNHDA and SQIVND (reference sequence). Deletions cut 6 bases from V and 0 bases from J, with 9 bases between. This CDR3 contains 13 residues. CDR3 in DNA: TGTGCCAGTAGGAGGGAGGCCTCCTACGAGCAGTACTTC. Amino acid sequence: CASRREASYEQYF. Complete variable domain (other parts from reference TRBV19 and TRBJ2-7): DGGITQSPKYLFRKEGQNVTLSCEQNLNHDAMYWYRQDPGQGLRLIYYSQIVNDFQKGDIAEGYSVSREKKESFPLTVTSAQKNPTAFYLCASRREASYEQYFGPGTRLTVT.

This clone was detected only once. J is TRBJ1-1 and V is TRBV7-9; the D gene is possibly TRBD1 (6 bases). V lost 5 bases, J lost 1 base, and 8 bases lay in between. The CDR3 sequence is 13 residues long. The germline gives CDR1 SEHNR, CDR2 FQNEAQ (reference sequence). The CDR3 spells CASSVDRNTEAFF. The CDR3 DNA is TGTGCCAGCAGCGTGGACAGGAACACTGAAGCTTTCTTT.

J is TRBJ2-6 and V is TRBV5-1; perhaps TRBD2 as D (6 bases). Trimming pared 0 bases from V and 2 bases from J, leaving 12 bases between. Germline V gene data show CDR1 as SGHRS and CDR2 as YFSETQ. The CDR3 loop spans 17 amino acids. CDR3 sequence (DNA): TGCGCCAGCAGCTTGGAAGCCCCGGGGGCTGGGGCCAACGTCCTGACTTTC. Its protein is CASSLEAPGAGANVLTF.

This clone was detected only once. This chain connects TRBV6-6 to TRBJ2-4; 13 bases line up with TRBD2. The CDR3 totals 19 residues. Trimming cost V 5 bases and J 0 bases; bases outside gene matches: 10. Germline-derived CDR1 and CDR2 are MNHNY and SVGAGI (reference sequence). The CDR3 nucleotides are TGTGCCAGCAGTCCCTGGGGGACTAGCGGGGAACTAGCCAAAAACATTCAGTACTTC. This codes for CASSPWGTSGELAKNIQYF.

The chain carries TRBV19 and TRBJ1-3; unclear D gene. V was cut by 3 bases and J by 7 bases, with 13 bases left in between. The germline V gene encodes CDR1 LNHDA and CDR2 SQIVND (reference sequence). CDR3 length: 14 residues. The CDR3 region is CASSMSGYGNTIYF. CDR3 in DNA: TGTGCCAGTAGTATGTCGGGGTATGGCAACACCATATATTTT.

This clone showed up just a few times. The rearrangement joins TRBV6-6 to TRBJ1-1; 8 bases map to TRBD1. From germline, CDR1 is MNHNY and CDR2 SVGAGI (reference sequence). The CDR3 consists of 14 residues. Trimming took 3 bases from V and 3 from J; bases not matched to a gene: 3. The CDR3 loop is CASSYQGADTEAFF. The DNA for the CDR3 is TGTGCCAGCAGTTATCAGGGGGCCGACACTGAAGCTTTCTTT.

The genes are TRBV3-1 (or the pseudogene TRBV3-2) and TRBJ1-3; 7 bases are a match to TRBD1. This CDR3 is 16 amino acids long. The germline V gene encodes CDR1 LGHDT and CDR2 YNNKEL (reference sequence). With V trimmed by 0 bases and J by 3 bases, 5 bases remained unmatched. The CDR3 spells CASSQDPTGNGNTIYF. CDR3 DNA sequence: TGTGCCAGCAGCCAAGATCCGACAGGGAATGGAAACACCATATATTTT.

The gene calls are TRBV11-2 and TRBJ1-1; D is perhaps TRBD1 (6 bases). The CDR3 is 17 amino acids. Per the germline V gene, CDR1 is SGHAT and CDR2 is FQNNGV. Trimming stripped 2 bases from V and 2 bases from J, with 18 bases between. CDR3 in DNA: TGTGCCAGCAGCTTAATGGACAGCCCGGGTTTAAACACTGAAGCTTTCTTT. It encodes CASSLMDSPGLNTEAFF.

This sequence joins TRBV2 and TRBJ2-5, with TRBD1 matching 7 bases. The CDR3 consists of 15 residues. After removal of 5 bases from V and 2 bases from J, the junction contained 8 bases not matched to a gene. Germline V gives CDR1 SNHLY, CDR2 FYNNEI. Here the CDR3 DNA reads TGTGCCAGCAGTTGGGACAGTACGTCTCAAGAGACCCAGTACTTC. The encoded protein is CASSWDSTSQETQYF.

This chain links TRBV6-5 with TRBJ1-5; TRBD1 might be the D (6 bases). Trimming cost V 0 bases and J 7 bases, with 10 bases left between them. Germline V gives CDR1 MNHEY, CDR2 SVGAGI. The CDR3 is 14 residues long. CDR3 coding DNA: TGTGCCAGCAGTTACTCGGACAGTGGGCAGCCCCAGCATTTT. Amino acid sequence: CASSYSDSGQPQHF.

This clone rates as large. The rearrangement joins TRBV24-1 to TRBJ2-5, with 8 nucleotides matching TRBD1. V lost 0 bases to trimming and J lost 3 bases; unmatched junction nucleotides: 2. The CDR3 is 15 amino acids. Germline V gives CDR1 KGHDR, CDR2 SFDVKD. CDR3 loop: CATSDLTGGEETQYF. The CDR3 bases are TGTGCCACCAGTGATTTGACAGGGGGTGAAGAGACCCAGTACTTC.

This chain uses TRBV27 with TRBJ2-5; 8 positions agree with TRBD2. V was clipped by 2 bases and J by 1 base; unmatched bases: 3. Germline V CDR1 and CDR2: MNHEY, SMNVEV (reference sequence). CDR3 size: 15 residues. This chain's CDR3 is CASSLAGGIQETQYF. Here the CDR3 DNA reads TGTGCCAGCAGTTTAGCGGGGGGCATCCAAGAGACCCAGTACTTC.

This chain connects TRBV5-1 to TRBJ2-3; a weak D match, TRBD1 (6 bases). CDR3 length: 13 residues. V gave up 4 bases and J gave up 4 bases, with 10 bases separating them. Germline V gene sequence: CDR1 SGHRS, CDR2 YFSETQ. In DNA, the CDR3 is TGCGCCAGCAGCCAGGGACAACCAGATACGCAGTATTTT. It specifies CASSQGQPDTQYF.